The clone carrying this TCR beta chain turned up a few times. Its antigen remains unidentified. The gene symbols are mouse symbols. With the read ending 4 residues before the CDR3 end, the germline J gene is used to fill in that end. RNA, once extracted, was reverse transcribed into cDNA for use as the sequencing template. TCRdb's table, derived via immunoSEQ multiplex PCR, lists solely in-frame clones and lacks some. The sample has approximately 110,000 clones, none seen only once; the top ten hold around a fifth. The sample comes from a study of CD8+ T cells in alopecia areata. Overall study: Each recipient was a roughly 6-11-week-old female C3H/HeJ mouse given skin from a roughly 6-12-month-old C3H/HeJ donor with spontaneous alopecia.

The V gene's germline CDR1 is NNHNN and CDR2 SYGAGS (reference sequence). V gave up 0 bases and J gave up 3 bases; unmatched junction bases: 1. The CDR3 covers 16 residues. General observations from the study: In patients, TCRs were shared less clearly than in mice, and HLA may possibly be involved. Sequence data from scalp samples additionally include resident alphabeta T cells of normal skin. Especially in alopecia totalis/universalis, lesional scalp showed greater clonality than normal scalp did.

This sequence joins TRBV13-2 and TRBJ2-5; 13 nucleotides line up with TRBD2. The source of this sequence is a C3H/HeJ mouse with alopecia areata. For this strain, the MHC haplotype corresponds to H2-k. Sequenced input: lesional skin. The CDR3 bases that were read are TGTGCCAGCGGTGATGCGGGACTGGGGGGGCAAGAC. It is translated as CASGDAGLGGQD. The whole CDR3 sequence is CASGDAGLGGQDTQYF.